This T cell receptor (beta chain) was sequenced in a study of T-cell reconstitution after alpha-beta-depleted transplantation in children. The CDR3 extends over 15 amino acids. V lost 2 bases, J lost 5 bases, and 8 bases stayed unmatched. CDR1 and CDR2 (germline): MNHEY, SVGEGT. This clonotype came up a few times. Library preparation (for TCRbeta) was performed with unique molecular identifiers. TCRdb reprocessed the PCR reads with MiXCR, giving one entry per CDR3 protein. The repertoire holds about 58,000 distinct CDR3 sequences, with roughly 46% as singletons. This chain links TRBV6-2 or TRBV6-3 with TRBJ2-5; 7 bases agree with TRBD2. Specimen: PBMCs, mostly from graft donor cells, collected 360 days after TCRalphabeta/CD19-depleted stem cell transplant. The receptor was derived from a male patient aged 10-17 years who had a stem cell transplant for acute lymphoblastic leukemia, so the T cells may come from the graft donor. Here the CDR3 reads CASSYGGSAGETQYF. The CDR3 bases are TGTGCCAGCAGTTACGGAGGATCAGCGGGGGAGACCCAGTACTTC.